These 15 T cell receptor beta chains originate from one sample sequenced in a study of cytomegalovirus exposure and HLA in healthy donors. The PCR contained 60 Vbeta and 13 Jbeta primers. The protocol was immunoSEQ multiplex PCR, while the TCRdb copy is restricted to in-frame clones and leaves out a portion. The table lists some 150,000 clones, roughly 80% of them singletons, with around 3.4% in the top ten. The sample was PBMCs. The receptor source for this set is a man aged 25-40 years in good health and CMV-seropositive.

Only a few counts were recorded for this clone. This chain uses TRBV6-1 with TRBJ1-4; possible D gene TRBD1, 6 bases. CDR1 is MNHNS, CDR2 SASEGT, per germline. V shed 7 bases and J shed 13 bases, with 25 bases lying between them. This CDR3 is 15 amino acids long. DNA for the CDR3: TGTGCCAGCACGTCCCATCCGGACAGCATTTATTTACTGTTTTTT. This translates into CASTSHPDSIYLLFF.

This chain uses TRBV4-1 with TRBJ1-2; D possibly corresponds to TRBD1 (5 bases). Germline V CDR1 and CDR2: MGHRA, YSYEKL. This CDR3 contains 18 residues. Trimming took 0 bases from V and 3 from J, leaving 20 bases between them. The CDR3 loop reads CASSQDRGGRTPDYGYTF. The CDR3 DNA sequence: TGCGCCAGCAGCCAAGATCGGGGGGGACGGACGCCCGACTATGGCTACACCTTC.

The V and J genes are TRBV4-1 and TRBJ1-2; D possibly corresponds to TRBD1 (6 bases). Trimming removed 0 bases at V and 2 bases at J, with 10 bases between. The CDR3 has 15 amino acids. Germline assignment: CDR1 MGHRA and CDR2 YSYEKL. The CDR3 reads CASSQDSGGNYGYTF. The CDR3 region has the DNA TGCGCCAGCAGCCAAGATTCTGGGGGCAACTATGGCTACACCTTC.

The chain uses TRBV28 and TRBJ2-7; 7 bases are a match to TRBD1. Germline CDR1 is MDHEN and CDR2 is SYDVKM. The V and J ends lost 2 bases and 4 bases, in that order; junction bases with no gene match: 17. The CDR3 sequence is 18 residues long. The CDR3 spells CASSLSGRGRGSVYEQYF. As DNA, the CDR3 is TGTGCCAGCAGTTTAAGCGGTAGGGGCAGGGGGTCGGTTTACGAGCAGTACTTC.

V gene TRBV19 combines with J gene TRBJ1-5; maybe TRBD1 (6 bases). Germline V CDR1 and CDR2: LNHDA, SQIVND (reference sequence). The V end was cut by 3 bases, the J end by 7 bases, with 13 bases between. The CDR3 totals 14 residues. In DNA form, the CDR3 reads TGTGCCAGTAGTATCGCGGGGGGCGAGCAGCCCCAGCATTTT. It specifies CASSIAGGEQPQHF.

The chain links TRBV5-1 to TRBJ2-7; D is unclear. V was shortened by 0 bases and J by 6 bases, with 4 bases between the two germline ends. The CDR3 runs to 11 residues. The germline gives CDR1 SGHRS, CDR2 YFSETQ. The CDR3: CASSLGGEQYF. The CDR3 DNA is TGCGCCAGCAGCTTGGGAGGCGAGCAGTACTTC.

The V and J genes are TRBV10-1 and TRBJ2-3, with TRBD2 matching over 8 bases. The CDR3 runs 16 residues. Germline CDR1 and CDR2: WNHNN and SYGVQD (reference sequence). Germline trimming cut 5 bases from V and 2 bases from J; bases unmatched to any gene: 9. The CDR3 protein is CASSPPGGGPTDTQYF. The CDR3 DNA is TGCGCCAGCAGTCCTCCGGGCGGGGGGCCCACAGATACGCAGTATTTT.

The sample holds a few counts of this clone. The chain links TRBV28 to TRBJ1-5; the match to TRBD1 covers 8 bases. The V gene end was trimmed by 3 bases and the J gene end by 6 bases; junction bases not matched to a gene: 10. This CDR3 is built from 16 residues. The germline CDR1 and CDR2 sequences are MDHEN and SYDVKM. The CDR3 spells CASSFQDRAPSQPQHF. In DNA, the CDR3 is TGTGCCAGCAGTTTTCAGGACAGGGCCCCCAGTCAGCCCCAGCATTTT.

The gene calls are TRBV18 and TRBJ2-3; D is possibly TRBD2 (7 bases). Per the germline V gene, CDR1 is KGHSH and CDR2 is LQKENI. CDR3 length equals 17 residues. Trimming took 1 base from V and 2 from J, leaving 16 bases between them. CDR3 nucleotide sequence: TGTGCCAGCTCACCACTACAGGGAGGGGGATTCACAGATACGCAGTATTTT. Residues: CASSPLQGGGFTDTQYF. Supplemented by reference TRBV18 and TRBJ2-3, the full variable domain reads NAGVMQNPRHLVRRRGQEARLRCSPMKGHSHVYWYRQLPEEGLKFMVYLQKENIIDESGMPKERFSAEFPKEGPSILRIQQVVRGDSAAYFCASSPLQGGGFTDTQYFGPGTRLTVL.

The chain recombines TRBV7-2 with TRBJ1-2; D is perhaps TRBD1 (6 bases). There are 14 residues in the CDR3. V was trimmed by 5 bases and J by 2 bases, leaving 12 bases between them. Germline V lookup: CDR1 SGHTA, CDR2 FQGNSA. CDR3 in amino acids: CASSEQGTNYGYTF. CDR3 nucleotide sequence: TGTGCCAGCAGCGAACAGGGAACCAACTATGGCTACACCTTC.

This clone was counted a single time. The rearrangement uses TRBV9 and TRBJ2-7, with 13 positions matching TRBD2. CDR3 length: 16 amino acids. V was pared by 1 base and J by 5 bases, with 6 bases of the junction left unmatched. The germline CDR1 and CDR2 sequences are SGDLS and YYNGEE. CDR3 loop: CASSVSGLAGDHEQYF. CDR3 in DNA: TGTGCCAGCAGCGTATCTGGACTAGCGGGGGATCACGAGCAGTACTTC.

V and J are TRBV27 and TRBJ2-7, with D possibly being TRBD2 (6 bases). This CDR3 is 14 amino acids long. Trimming shortened V by 4 bases and J by 5 bases, and 15 bases separated the two germline ends. Germline-derived CDR1 and CDR2 are MNHEY and SMNVEV (reference sequence). The CDR3 DNA follows: TGTGCCAGCAGTTCGTGGGACTCCCGAAACGAGCAGTACTTC. It is translated as CASSSWDSRNEQYF.

This chain joins TRBV19 and TRBJ1-1; no firm D call. Trimming removed 5 bases at V and 0 bases at J, with 10 bases between. In germline, CDR1 is LNHDA, CDR2 SQIVND (reference sequence). CDR3 size: 14 residues. The CDR3 loop is CASSPSSVNTEAFF. CDR3 sequence (DNA): TGTGCCAGTAGTCCCAGTTCAGTGAACACTGAAGCTTTCTTT.

CDR3 sequence: CASSPKVGETQYF. The CDR3 nucleotides are TGTGCCAGCTCACCTAAAGTCGGGGAGACCCAGTACTTC. The chain combines TRBV18 with TRBJ2-5; D uncertain. From germline, CDR1 is KGHSH and CDR2 LQKENI. V gave up 3 bases and J gave up 5 bases, with 10 bases separating them. The CDR3 contains 13 residues.

The rearrangement links TRBV5-4 to TRBJ2-7, with a weak D call TRBD1 (5 bases). The V end was cut by 2 bases, the J end by 4 bases, with 7 bases between. Germline V gives CDR1 SGHNT, CDR2 YYREEE (reference sequence). The CDR3 runs 12 residues. The CDR3, as DNA: TGTGCCAGCAGCTTACAGGAGTACGAGCAGTACTTC. Its translation is CASSLQEYEQYF.